Listed below are T cell receptor beta chains from one sample, sequenced in a study of blood T cell repertoires in COVID-19. Sequencing was performed with immunoSEQ multiplex PCR; in TCRdb, only in-frame clones are kept and a portion is missing. Among 150,000 to 200,000 clones listed, around 87% were seen once. The sequenced sample consisted of peripheral blood. All receptors come from a woman in her seventies with COVID-19, enrolled during active disease. Both conserved end residues are part of each CDR3. Fields, in order: clone size, V gene, J gene, D gene, CDR3 DNA, CDR3 protein. D genes are given only for firm matches. Clone size is not always given. Where it is, it says once, few, many or a class for expanded clones.

abundance: NA
v_gene: TRBV12-3/TRBV12-4
j_gene: TRBJ2-7
d_gene: NA
CDR3nt: TGTGCCAGCAGCCCCCGACAGCAGGCCGAGCAGTACTTC
CDR3aa: CASSPRQQAEQYF

abundance: NA
v_gene: TRBV19
j_gene: TRBJ1-5
d_gene: NA
CDR3nt: TGTGCCAGTAGTTTGGACAGTAGATATAGCAATCAGCCCCAGCATTTT
CDR3aa: CASSLDSRYSNQPQHF

abundance: NA
v_gene: TRBV27
j_gene: TRBJ1-2
d_gene: NA
CDR3nt: TGTGCCAGCAGTTTTCGACAGAACTATGGCTACACCTTC
CDR3aa: CASSFRQNYGYTF

abundance: NA
v_gene: TRBV28
j_gene: TRBJ1-2
d_gene: NA
CDR3nt: TGTGCCAGCAGAAAAACAGTACACTATGGCTACACCTTC
CDR3aa: CASRKTVHYGYTF

abundance: few
v_gene: TRBV18
j_gene: TRBJ2-2
d_gene: TRBD1
CDR3nt: TGTGCCAGCTCACGGCAGGGGGCACCGAACACCGGGGAGCTGTTTTTT
CDR3aa: CASSRQGAPNTGELFF

abundance: NA
v_gene: TRBV6-1
j_gene: TRBJ1-4
d_gene: TRBD1
CDR3nt: TGTGCCAGCAGTGAGACAGGGGGGGAGAATGAAAAACTGTTTTTT
CDR3aa: CASSETGGENEKLFF

abundance: NA
v_gene: TRBV28
j_gene: TRBJ2-3
d_gene: TRBD2
CDR3nt: TGTGCCAGCAGTTTAGCCTATCCGGGACTAGCGGGGGCAGATACGCAGTATTTT
CDR3aa: CASSLAYPGLAGADTQYF

abundance: NA
v_gene: TRBV15
j_gene: TRBJ2-5
d_gene: NA
CDR3nt: TGTGCCACCAGCAGAGAGCGGGGCCGACAAGAGACCCAGTACTTC
CDR3aa: CATSRERGRQETQYF

abundance: once
v_gene: TRBV5-4
j_gene: TRBJ2-6
d_gene: TRBD2
CDR3nt: TGTGCCAGCAGCTCTTGGGGGGGCTCTGGGGCCAACGTCCTGACTTTC
CDR3aa: CASSSWGGSGANVLTF

abundance: NA
v_gene: TRBV3-1/TRBV3-2
j_gene: TRBJ1-2
d_gene: TRBD1
CDR3nt: TGTGCCAGCAGGAGACAGGGATCCAATGGCTACACCTTC
CDR3aa: CASRRQGSNGYTF

abundance: NA
v_gene: TRBV7-3
j_gene: TRBJ2-3
d_gene: TRBD2
CDR3nt: TGTGCCAGCAGCTTAGGCATAGCGGGGGCGGCAGATACGCAGTATTTT
CDR3aa: CASSLGIAGAADTQYF

abundance: NA
v_gene: TRBV6-1
j_gene: TRBJ1-1
d_gene: TRBD1
CDR3nt: TGTGCCAGCAGTGAAGCGCCGAGACAGGGGGCCACTGAAGCTTTCTTT
CDR3aa: CASSEAPRQGATEAFF

abundance: once
v_gene: TRBV5-1
j_gene: TRBJ2-7
d_gene: NA
CDR3nt: TGCGCCAGCAGCTCCGGGGTTTCCTACGAGCAGTACTTC
CDR3aa: CASSSGVSYEQYF

abundance: NA
v_gene: TRBV28
j_gene: TRBJ1-5
d_gene: TRBD1
CDR3nt: TGTGCCAGCAGTCGACAGGGGAATTCCAATCAGCCCCAGCATTTT
CDR3aa: CASSRQGNSNQPQHF

abundance: NA
v_gene: TRBV28
j_gene: TRBJ1-5
d_gene: NA
CDR3nt: TGTGCCAGCAGTTATGAGGGTCGGGGACTCAATCAGCCCCAGCATTTT
CDR3aa: CASSYEGRGLNQPQHF

abundance: NA
v_gene: TRBV7-9
j_gene: TRBJ2-1
d_gene: NA
CDR3nt: TGTGCCAGCAGCTTAGTGGGCAGGTTTACGCTCTTC
CDR3aa: CASSLVGRFTLF

abundance: NA
v_gene: TRBV3-1/TRBV3-2
j_gene: TRBJ2-3
d_gene: NA
CDR3nt: TGTGCCAGCAGCCAGGGGGGGGCCCGATATTTT
CDR3aa: CASSQGGARYF

abundance: NA
v_gene: TRBV5-1
j_gene: TRBJ2-2
d_gene: NA
CDR3nt: TGCGCCAGCAGCTTAAACCTCCTCGGGAACACCGGGGAGCTGTTTTTT
CDR3aa: CASSLNLLGNTGELFF

abundance: NA
v_gene: TRBV10-3
j_gene: TRBJ2-7
d_gene: NA
CDR3nt: TGTGCCATCAGCGGGACAATTCGAGAATACGAGCAGTACTTC
CDR3aa: CAISGTIREYEQYF

abundance: NA
v_gene: TRBV7-9
j_gene: TRBJ2-7
d_gene: NA
CDR3nt: TGTGCCAGCAGCCCCCTCGGGAGCTCCTACGAGCAGTACTTC
CDR3aa: CASSPLGSSYEQYF

abundance: once
v_gene: TRBV2
j_gene: TRBJ2-3
d_gene: TRBD1
CDR3nt: TGTGCCAGCAGTGAAGGAAACCGGGACAGGAGCACAGATACGCAGTATTTT
CDR3aa: CASSEGNRDRSTDTQYF

abundance: NA
v_gene: TRBV2
j_gene: TRBJ1-5
d_gene: NA
CDR3nt: TGTGCCAGCAGTGAGACCCGAGGCGATCAGCCCCAGCATTTT
CDR3aa: CASSETRGDQPQHF

abundance: NA
v_gene: TRBV23-1
j_gene: TRBJ1-2
d_gene: TRBD1
CDR3nt: TGCGCCAGCGGCCTCCGGGACAGGGGCCACTATGGCTACACCTTC
CDR3aa: CASGLRDRGHYGYTF

abundance: NA
v_gene: TRBV3-1/TRBV3-2
j_gene: TRBJ1-3
d_gene: TRBD1
CDR3nt: TGTGCCAGCAGCCCTAAAGGGACAGGGGGCTTTGACACCATATATTTT
CDR3aa: CASSPKGTGGFDTIYF

abundance: NA
v_gene: TRBV7-3
j_gene: TRBJ2-1
d_gene: NA
CDR3nt: TGTGCCAGCAGCTCTCCTTACAATGAGCAGTTCTTC
CDR3aa: CASSSPYNEQFF

abundance: NA
v_gene: TRBV28
j_gene: TRBJ2-5
d_gene: NA
CDR3nt: TGTGCCAGCAGTCCCGGGGAACTGAAAGAGACCCAGTACTTC
CDR3aa: CASSPGELKETQYF

abundance: NA
v_gene: TRBV28
j_gene: TRBJ1-5
d_gene: NA
CDR3nt: TGTGCCAGCATGACAGAACTTAATCAGCCCCAGCATTTT
CDR3aa: CASMTELNQPQHF

abundance: NA
v_gene: TRBV7-3
j_gene: TRBJ2-7
d_gene: NA
CDR3nt: TGTGCCAGCAGCTTGGGGGCCTCGGGTGGACCTGGGATATACGAGCAGTACTTC
CDR3aa: CASSLGASGGPGIYEQYF

abundance: NA
v_gene: TRBV11-2
j_gene: TRBJ1-1
d_gene: TRBD1
CDR3nt: TGTGCCAGCAGCTCCGGGACAGGGTGGGGTGAAGCTTTCTTT
CDR3aa: CASSSGTGWGEAFF